The next 7 T cell receptor beta chains were all read from a single sample in a study of tumor-infiltrating lymphocytes in primary liver carcinoma. The source of the blood RNA was unsorted whole blood, and germline DNA was extracted as well. With 400 to 550 ng total RNA as template and a constant-region primer, TCR beta cDNA was made. For TCR beta, libraries were produced by three nested multiplex PCR rounds using slightly modified ARM-PCR. The first two PCR rounds, nine to ten cycles each, used TRBV1-TRBV30 forward primers and a C-beta reverse primer. TCRdb re-derived calls from the multiplex PCR reads in MiXCR, one entry per CDR3 protein. The repertoire holds 310,000 or so distinct CDR3 sequences, with about 50% as singletons. The sample comprised peripheral blood. These receptors were collected from a woman under 40 with primary liver carcinoma and hepatitis B virus infection.

V and J are TRBV6-6 and TRBJ2-7; tentatively, D is TRBD1 (6 bases). The CDR3 sequence is 17 residues long. The germline V and J ends were trimmed by 6 bases and 2 bases, with 23 bases remaining between them. Germline values: CDR1 MNHNY, CDR2 SVGAGI (reference sequence). CDR3 in DNA: TGTGCCAGCAGATCCGGCCCCGGACAGAAAGCAACCTACGAGCAGTACTTC. Its translation: CASRSGPGQKATYEQYF.

The chain is built from TRBV6-5 and TRBJ1-3; unclear D gene. The V gene's germline CDR1 is MNHEY and CDR2 SVGAGI. V was trimmed by 7 bases and J by 0 bases, leaving 1 base between them. There are 11 residues in the CDR3. This CDR3 reads CASISGNTIYF. The DNA of the CDR3 is TGTGCCAGCATCTCTGGAAACACCATATATTTT.

As regards this clonotype: A read error may account for a junction end that differs from germline. The J gene is TRBJ2-5, the V gene TRBV5-4; D is unclear. CDR3 length equals 14 residues. Germline CDR1 reads SGHNT; CDR2 reads YYREEE (reference sequence). The CDR3 is CARSLGAAKETQYF. The CDR3 nucleotides read TGTGCCCGCAGCCTTGGAGCAGCTAAAGAGACCCAGTACTTC. The full variable domain, completed using reference TRBV5-4 and TRBJ2-5, is ETGVTQSPTHLIKTRGQQVTLRCSSQSGHNTVSWYQQALGQGPQFIFQYYREEENGRGNFPPRFSGLQFPNYSSELNVNALELDDSALYLCARSLGAAKETQYFGPGTRLLVL.

The chain employs TRBV7-8 and TRBJ1-2; D call uncertain. The germline V gene encodes CDR1 SGHVS and CDR2 FQNEAQ. Trimming took 7 bases from V and 0 from J, leaving 15 bases between them. The CDR3 sequence is 15 residues long. Here the CDR3 reads CASNSVGLANYGYTF. The CDR3 DNA follows: TGTGCCAGCAACTCAGTCGGGCTCGCTAACTATGGCTACACCTTC.

This clonotype appeared a single time. Just one base apart from a much larger clone, this may be a read error. J is TRBJ2-3 and V is TRBV5-1, with D hard to call. The CDR3 sequence is 14 residues long. Germline CDR1 reads SGHRS; CDR2 reads YFSETQ. CDR3 region: CGSSLASFTDTQYF. The CDR3, as DNA: TGCGGCAGCAGCTTGGCCTCATTCACAGATACGCAGTATTTT. Combining the CDR3 with reference TRBV5-1 and TRBJ2-3 gives the whole variable domain KAGVTQTPRYLIKTRGQQVTLSCSPISGHRSVSWYQQTPGQGLQFLFEYFSETQRNKGNFPGRFSGRQFSNSRSEMNVSTLELGDSALYLCGSSLASFTDTQYFGPGTRLTVL.

The sample holds a few counts of this clonotype. The chain joins TRBV28 to TRBJ2-2, with no clear D. V lost 3 bases and J 5 bases, leaving 10 bases between the germline ends. The germline V gene has CDR1 MDHEN and CDR2 SYDVKM. The CDR3 is 14 residues long. This chain's CDR3 is CASSFGLNTGELFF. CDR3 coding DNA: TGTGCCAGCAGTTTCGGCCTGAATACCGGGGAGCTGTTTTTT.

This clonotype appeared once. Germline and junction disagree at one end, which may indicate a read error. The rearrangement joins TRBV12-3 or TRBV12-4 to TRBJ2-3, with 10 positions matching TRBD2. There are 15 residues in the CDR3. The CDR3 spells CARSFSSGRVDMQYF. In DNA form, the CDR3 reads TGTGCCAGAAGTTTCTCTAGCGGGAGAGTAGATATGCAGTATTTT.